This TCR beta chain is drawn from a study of post-analysis software for immune sequencing data. For the study at large: Patients had relapsing-remitting, secondary progressive or progressive-relapsing multiple sclerosis; some lacked subtype.

This clonotype occurred a few times. Its antigen is unidentified. General observations from the study: In patients, four to six TRBV segments were more frequent than in controls, with TRBV5-6, TRBV5-1 and TRBV20-1 among them. Comparison with controls showed significantly lower normalized Chao1 diversity in multiple sclerosis patients. Samples sharing a preparation batch grouped tightly together when assessed by F measure.

Unique molecular identifiers were present in the TCR beta cDNA libraries. TCRdb itself ran the PCR reads through MiXCR, one entry per CDR3 protein. The data show some 890,000 distinct CDR3 sequences, about 57% seen once. The CDR3 contains 15 residues. V was cut by 3 bases and J by 2 bases, with 11 bases left in between. The sequence derives from a girl aged 10-17 years with multiple sclerosis. The chain is built from TRBV12-3 or TRBV12-4 and TRBJ2-1, with a weak D call TRBD2 (5 bases). Sample: blood. The CDR3 DNA reads as TGTGCCAGCAGTTTCCGAGGAGGCCCCTACAATGAGCAGTTCTTC. Its protein is CASSFRGGPYNEQFF.